This TCR beta chain is drawn from a study of OX40 agonist ivuxolimab in advanced cancers. Some clones are missing from TCRdb's copy, which holds only in-frame ones; the method was immunoSEQ multiplex PCR. This sample carries 25,000 to 30,000 clones, roughly 87% of them seen once, and the ten largest clones take around 15%. This CDR3 region has 16 residues. Per germline, CDR1 SSHAT and CDR2 FNYEAQ (reference sequence). Notes on this clone: At one of its ends the junction is not consistent with the germline gene, which may arise from a read error.

The receptor comes from an adult with an advanced solid tumor such as melanoma, head and neck, liver or kidney cancer. The input for sequencing was CD4+ or CD8+ T cells sorted from blood, taken in a trial of the OX40 agonist ivuxolimab. V and J are TRBV7-7 and TRBJ2-7; perhaps TRBD2 as D (5 bases). CDR3 sequence reads: CASSPGSRMGSDEQYF. CDR3 sequence (DNA): TGTGCTAGCAGCCCGGGCTCACGGATGGGTAGCGACGAGCAGTACTTC.